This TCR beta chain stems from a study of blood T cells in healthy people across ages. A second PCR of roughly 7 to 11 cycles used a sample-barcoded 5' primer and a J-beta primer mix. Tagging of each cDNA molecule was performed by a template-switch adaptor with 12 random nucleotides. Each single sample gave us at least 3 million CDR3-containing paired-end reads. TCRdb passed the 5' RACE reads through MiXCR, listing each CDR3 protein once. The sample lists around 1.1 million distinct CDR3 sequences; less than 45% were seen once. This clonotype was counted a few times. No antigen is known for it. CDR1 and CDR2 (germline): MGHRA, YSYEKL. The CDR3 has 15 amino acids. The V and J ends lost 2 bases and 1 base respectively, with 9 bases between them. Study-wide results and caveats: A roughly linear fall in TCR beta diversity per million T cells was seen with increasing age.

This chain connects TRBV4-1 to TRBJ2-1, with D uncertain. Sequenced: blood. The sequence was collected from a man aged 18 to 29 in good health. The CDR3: CASSQHTDSYNEQFF. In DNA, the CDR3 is TGCGCCAGCAGCCAACACACAGATTCCTACAATGAGCAGTTCTTC.